This TCR beta chain derives from a study of blood T cells in healthy people across ages. Study conclusions and caveats: Long-lived donors carried more naive CD4+ cells and greater diversity than aged donors.

Individuals who donated were healthy Caucasians from Russia aged roughly 6 to 100. Staff drew about 10 milliliters of peripheral blood from each donor. Primers used in a second PCR of roughly 7 to 12 cycles were a sample-barcoded 5' primer and a J-beta primer mix. TCRdb re-called the 5' RACE reads through MiXCR, storing one row per CDR3 protein. The sample contains about 1,600,000 distinct CDR3 sequences, about 43% of which appear only once. Between the trimmed V and J ends, which lost 6 bases and 0 bases, there was a span of 12 bases. Germline assignment: CDR1 SEHNR and CDR2 FQNEAQ (reference sequence). The CDR3 covers 15 residues. Of note for this clonotype: Antigen specificity is unknown.

The receptor was derived from a woman between 18 and 29 years old in good health. The genes are TRBV7-9 and TRBJ1-3; the D gene is possibly TRBD1 (5 bases). Input material: blood. The CDR3: CASRSGAISGNTIYF. CDR3 bases: TGTGCCAGCAGATCCGGGGCGATCTCTGGAAACACCATATATTTT. The full variable domain, rest sourced from reference TRBV7-9 and TRBJ1-3, is DTGVSQNPRHKITKRGQNVTFRCDPISEHNRLYWYRQTLGQGPEFLTYFQNEAQLEKSRLLSDRFSAERPKGSFSTLEIQRTEQGDSAMYLCASRSGAISGNTIYFGEGSWLTVV.